This record covers a single T cell receptor (beta chain). The target antigen is unknown. This CDR3 has 14 amino acids. V was pared by 4 bases and J by 3 bases, with 12 bases between. CDR1 is MNHEY, CDR2 SMNVEV, per germline (reference sequence). The record originates from a study of vaccination effects on CD4 cells after COVID-19. The repertoire was sequenced with immunoSEQ multiplex PCR; TCRdb's copy has only in-frame clones and lacks some. This table holds some 30,000 clones, around 75% found once. Antigen-specific CD4+ T cells were expanded with viral peptide pools in the ViraFEST assay before sequencing. The culture ran for 10 days, and then CD4+ T cells were isolated. All study participants received two doses of BNT162b2 or mRNA-1273 vaccine.

The rearrangement links TRBV27 to TRBJ1-2; TRBD1 might be the D (5 bases). This receptor was taken from a human donor who received a COVID-19 vaccine. Some clones in this sample may be carry-over from other donors' samples. The specimen comprised CD4+ T cells from PBMCs cultured with SARS-CoV-2 spike peptides, sampled after COVID-19 vaccination. The CDR3 sequence: CASSSRDGHYGYTF. CDR3 bases: TGTGCCAGCAGTTCACGGGACGGTCACTATGGCTACACCTTC.